This TCR beta chain was documented in a study of blood T cell repertoires in COVID-19. Sequencing was performed with immunoSEQ multiplex PCR; in TCRdb, only in-frame clones are kept and a portion is missing. The data contain 160,000 or so clones, approximately 88% of them singletons. Those who participated ranged in age from roughly 18 to 90 years and resided in about two dozen US areas. A single count supports this clone. The V end lost 4 bases, the J end lost 2 bases, and 9 bases lay between the germline ends. The germline V gene encodes CDR1 KGHSH and CDR2 LQKENI. The CDR3 contains 13 residues. The sample taken for sequencing was PBMCs or T cells enriched from blood (not recorded which). This TCR came from a woman aged 45-60 years who had recovered from COVID-19. This chain links TRBV18 with TRBJ2-7; D not certain. This CDR3 reads CASSLQDTYEQYF. CDR3 nucleotides: TGTGCCAGCTCACTGCAGGATACCTACGAGCAGTACTTC.